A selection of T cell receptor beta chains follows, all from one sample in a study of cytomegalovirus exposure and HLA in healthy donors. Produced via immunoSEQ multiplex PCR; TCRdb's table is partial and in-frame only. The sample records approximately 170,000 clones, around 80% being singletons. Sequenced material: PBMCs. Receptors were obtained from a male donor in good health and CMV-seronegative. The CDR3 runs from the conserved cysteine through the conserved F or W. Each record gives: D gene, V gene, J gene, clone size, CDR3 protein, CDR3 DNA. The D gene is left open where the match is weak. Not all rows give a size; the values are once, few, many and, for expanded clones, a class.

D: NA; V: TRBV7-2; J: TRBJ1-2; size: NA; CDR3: CASSLGRAGYGYTF; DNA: TGTGCCAGCAGCTTAGGGCGCGCGGGGTATGGCTACACCTTC
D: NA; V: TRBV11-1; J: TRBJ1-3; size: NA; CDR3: CASYREFSGNTIYF; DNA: TGTGCCAGTTACAGGGAATTCTCTGGAAACACCATATATTTT
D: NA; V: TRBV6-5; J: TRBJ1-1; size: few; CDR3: CASSRFDTNTEAFF; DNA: TGTGCCAGCAGCCGATTCGACACGAACACTGAAGCTTTCTTT
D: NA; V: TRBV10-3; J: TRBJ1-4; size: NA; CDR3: CATNGGAANEKLFF; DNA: TGTGCCACCAATGGAGGGGCGGCTAATGAAAAACTGTTTTTT
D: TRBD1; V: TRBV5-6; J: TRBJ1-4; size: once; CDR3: CASSLGQGRGEKLFF; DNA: TGTGCCAGCAGCTTAGGACAGGGGAGGGGTGAAAAACTGTTTTTT
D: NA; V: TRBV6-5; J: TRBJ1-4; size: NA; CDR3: CASSWTAANEKLFF; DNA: TGTGCCAGCAGTTGGACAGCCGCTAATGAAAAACTGTTTTTT
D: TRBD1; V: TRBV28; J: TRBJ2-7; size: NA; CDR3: CASSQPGQSYEQYF; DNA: TGTGCCAGCAGTCAACCGGGACAGTCCTACGAGCAGTACTTC
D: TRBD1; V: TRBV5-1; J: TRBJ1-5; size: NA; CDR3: CASSLDGRDSYQPQHF; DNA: TGCGCCAGCAGCTTGGATGGGCGGGACAGTTATCAGCCCCAGCATTTT
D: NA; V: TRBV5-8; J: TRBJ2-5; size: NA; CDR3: CASSPYSVQYF; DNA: TGTGCCAGCAGCCCCTACAGTGTACAGTACTTC
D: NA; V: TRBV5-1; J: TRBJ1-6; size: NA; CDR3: CASSRESSYNSPLHF; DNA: TGCGCCAGCAGCCGCGAGAGCTCCTATAATTCACCCCTCCACTTT
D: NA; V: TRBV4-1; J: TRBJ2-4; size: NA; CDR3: CASSQGGGGAAKNIQYF; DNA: TGCGCCAGCAGCCAAGGGGGAGGGGGTGCGGCCAAAAACATTCAGTACTTC
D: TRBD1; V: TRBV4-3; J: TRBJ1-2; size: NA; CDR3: CASSQDLGQGEHGYTF; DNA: TGCGCCAGCAGCCAAGACTTAGGACAGGGAGAGCATGGCTACACCTTC
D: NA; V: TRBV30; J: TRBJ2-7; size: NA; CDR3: CAWSGNRVRTYEQYF; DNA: TGTGCCTGGAGTGGTAACAGGGTTAGGACCTACGAGCAGTACTTC
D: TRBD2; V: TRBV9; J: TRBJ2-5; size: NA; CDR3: CASSPRDTLTSGGAGETQYF; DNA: TGTGCCAGCAGCCCCCGAGATACGCTGACTAGCGGGGGGGCTGGGGAGACCCAGTACTTC
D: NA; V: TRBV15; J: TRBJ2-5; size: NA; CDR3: CATSRDQAGYQETQYF; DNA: TGTGCCACCAGCAGAGATCAAGCCGGTTACCAAGAGACCCAGTACTTC
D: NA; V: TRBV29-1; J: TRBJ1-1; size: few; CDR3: CSAKGGTEAFF; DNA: TGCAGCGCTAAAGGCGGCACTGAAGCTTTCTTT
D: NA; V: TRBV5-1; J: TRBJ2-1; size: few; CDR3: CASSLGSAGFYNEQFF; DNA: TGCGCCAGCAGCTTGGGATCGGCGGGGTTCTACAATGAGCAGTTCTTC
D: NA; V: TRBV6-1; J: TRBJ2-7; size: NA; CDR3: CASSDTSSYEQYF; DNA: TGTGCCAGCAGTGACACGAGCTCCTACGAGCAGTACTTC
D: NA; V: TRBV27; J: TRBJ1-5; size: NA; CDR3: CASSLSWLQPQHF; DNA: TGTGCCAGCAGTTTATCGTGGCTGCAGCCCCAGCATTTT
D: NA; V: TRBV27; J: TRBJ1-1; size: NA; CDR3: CAKNRFLNTEAFF; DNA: TGTGCCAAAAACAGGTTTTTGAACACTGAAGCTTTCTTT
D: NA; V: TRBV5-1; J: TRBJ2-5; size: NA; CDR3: CASSLDGRQETQYF; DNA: TGCGCCAGCAGCCTGGATGGCAGGCAAGAGACCCAGTACTTC
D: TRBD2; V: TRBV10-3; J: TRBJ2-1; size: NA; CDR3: CAISEFPTGTSSEQFF; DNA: TGTGCCATCAGTGAGTTCCCGACCGGGACTAGCAGTGAGCAGTTCTTC
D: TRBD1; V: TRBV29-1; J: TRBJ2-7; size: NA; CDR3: CSVGTGAYEQYF; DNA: TGCAGCGTTGGGACAGGGGCCTACGAGCAGTACTTC
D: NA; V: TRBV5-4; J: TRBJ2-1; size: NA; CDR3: CASSLAASLGDEQFF; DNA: TGTGCCAGCAGCTTGGCCGCCAGCTTGGGCGATGAGCAGTTCTTC
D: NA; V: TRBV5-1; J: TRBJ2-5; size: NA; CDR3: CASSPGTSRETQYF; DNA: TGCGCCAGCAGCCCGGGGACTTCAAGGGAGACCCAGTACTTC
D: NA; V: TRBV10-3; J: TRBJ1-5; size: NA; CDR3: CAISDRSNQPQHF; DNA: TGTGCCATCAGTGACCGTAGCAATCAGCCCCAGCATTTT
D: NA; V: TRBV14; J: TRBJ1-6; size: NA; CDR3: CASSATGRTLHF; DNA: TGTGCCAGCAGCGCGACAGGCCGAACCCTCCACTTT
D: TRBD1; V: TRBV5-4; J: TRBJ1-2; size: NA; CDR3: CASSAGTGVNYGYTF; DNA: TGTGCCAGCAGCGCTGGGACAGGAGTAAACTATGGCTACACCTTC
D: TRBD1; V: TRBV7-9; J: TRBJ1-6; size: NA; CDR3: CASSSPGQNSPLHF; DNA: TGTGCCAGCAGCTCACCGGGACAGAATTCACCCCTCCACTTT
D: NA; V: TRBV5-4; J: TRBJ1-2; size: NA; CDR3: CASSVEHVSYGYTF; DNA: TGTGCCAGCAGCGTCGAACACGTATCATATGGCTACACCTTC
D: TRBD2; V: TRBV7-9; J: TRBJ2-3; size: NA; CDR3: CASREWGSGGTDTQYF; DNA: TGTGCCAGCAGGGAATGGGGGAGCGGGGGCACAGATACGCAGTATTTT
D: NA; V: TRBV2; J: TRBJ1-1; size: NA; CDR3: CASSASRARNTEAFF; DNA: TGTGCCAGCAGTGCTTCGAGGGCGCGAAACACTGAAGCTTTCTTT